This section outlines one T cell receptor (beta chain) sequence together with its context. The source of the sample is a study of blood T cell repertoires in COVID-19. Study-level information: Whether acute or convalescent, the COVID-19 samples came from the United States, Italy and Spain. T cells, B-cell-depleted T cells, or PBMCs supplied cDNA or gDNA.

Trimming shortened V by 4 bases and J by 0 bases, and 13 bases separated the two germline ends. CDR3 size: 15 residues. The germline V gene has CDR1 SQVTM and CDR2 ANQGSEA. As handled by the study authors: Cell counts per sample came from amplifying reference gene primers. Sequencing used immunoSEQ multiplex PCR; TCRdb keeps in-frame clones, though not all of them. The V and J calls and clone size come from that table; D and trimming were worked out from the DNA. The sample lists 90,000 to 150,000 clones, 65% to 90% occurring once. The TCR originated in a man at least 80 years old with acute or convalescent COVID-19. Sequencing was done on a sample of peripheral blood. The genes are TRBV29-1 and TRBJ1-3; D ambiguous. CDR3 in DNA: TGCAGCGTTGGGGAGCCGGGTCTCTCTGGAAACACCATATATTTT. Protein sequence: CSVGEPGLSGNTIYF.